A single sample gave rise to the 26 T cell receptor beta chains below, sequenced in a study of monozygotic twins with inflammatory bowel disease. For each CDR3 protein, TCRdb gives one entry from its re-call of the 5' RACE reads, without DNA. The specimen's table records roughly 150,000 distinct CDR3 sequences. The sample taken for sequencing was blood. The source is a human donor with ulcerative colitis or Crohn's disease, or a healthy co-twin of an affected twin (not recorded which).

V and J are TRBV6-5 and TRBJ1-1. The length of the CDR3 is 15 residues. Germline values: CDR1 MNHEY, CDR2 SVGAGI. The CDR3 sequence: CASSYSNRGFGEAFF.

The chain carries TRBV11-1 and TRBJ1-3; the TCRdb D gene call, TRBD1, has no DNA to confirm it. The germline gives CDR1 SGHAT, CDR2 FQDESV (reference sequence). This CDR3 region has 19 residues. The CDR3: CASRTLGTGPGHSGNTIYF.

The chain joins TRBV11-3 to TRBJ2-1; the D call of TRBD1 rests on TCRdb alone, since no DNA is present to check it. This CDR3 is built from 12 residues. Germline loops: CDR1 SGHNT, CDR2 YENEEA. CDR3 protein: CASGTQGNEQFF.

V usage is TRBV9 and J usage is TRBJ2-1; the TCRdb call, TRBD2, lacks DNA for checking. The V gene's germline CDR1 is SGDLS and CDR2 YYNGEE. This CDR3 is built from 14 residues. CDR3 amino acids: CASRGDSIYNEQFF.

The chain employs TRBV19 and TRBJ1-6. Germline CDR1 LNHDA, CDR2 SQIVND (reference sequence). There are 15 residues in the CDR3. The CDR3 protein is CASSIDRAGGSPLHF.

This chain's CDR3 is CASSYGQGKAFF. The chain is built from TRBV6-5 and TRBJ1-1; checking the TCRdb D call of TRBD1 is not possible without DNA. This CDR3 region has 12 residues. CDR1 is MNHEY and CDR2 is SVGAGI in the germline V gene.

The chain carries TRBV11-2 and TRBJ1-3. Germline CDR1 and CDR2: SGHAT and FQNNGV. CDR3 size: 11 residues. The CDR3 is CASSSANTIYF.

The V and J genes are TRBV5-4 and TRBJ2-7; the D gene TCRdb calls, TRBD2, cannot be checked with no DNA. The germline V gene encodes CDR1 SGHNT and CDR2 YYREEE (reference sequence). The CDR3 has 15 amino acids. CDR3 amino acids: CASSFNGGASYEQYF.

The genes are TRBV4-3 and TRBJ2-5. CDR3 length equals 14 residues. Per germline, CDR1 LGHNA and CDR2 YSLEER. The CDR3 reads CASSQDPFQETQYF.

V gene TRBV11-2 combines with J gene TRBJ2-3; TCRdb lists TRBD2, though no DNA is available to test this call. The CDR3 covers 19 residues. Germline assignment: CDR1 SGHAT and CDR2 FQNNGV. This CDR3 reads CASSLVSPARGGQEDTQYF.

This chain links TRBV18 with TRBJ2-4. The CDR3 runs 15 residues. CDR1 and CDR2 (germline): KGHSH, LQKENI. CDR3 region: CASSPPEVAKNIQYF.

The genes are TRBV2 and TRBJ1-1; TCRdb selects TRBD1, and the lack of DNA leaves this call unchecked. Germline V gene data show CDR1 as SNHLY and CDR2 as FYNNEI. There are 13 residues in the CDR3. The CDR3: CASSEARGAEAFF.

The V gene is TRBV5-1, the J gene TRBJ2-2; TCRdb proposes TRBD2, but this gene call is untestable without DNA. The CDR3 loop spans 17 amino acids. Germline CDR1 and CDR2: SGHRS and YFSETQ. The CDR3 spells CASSDGPIIRGTGELFF.

The chain employs TRBV24-1 and TRBJ2-3; the D call of TRBD1 rests on TCRdb alone, since no DNA is present to check it. CDR1 is KGHDR, CDR2 SFDVKD, per germline. CDR3 size: 15 residues. CDR3 residues: CATSDTQGSPDTQYF.

CDR3: CAWNTGENSPLHF. The V call is TRBV30, the J call TRBJ1-6; the TCRdb D gene call, TRBD1, has no DNA to confirm it. Germline V gene sequence: CDR1 GTSNPN, CDR2 SVGIG (reference sequence). The CDR3 runs 13 residues. The full variable domain, in which reference TRBV30 and TRBJ1-6 provide the parts outside the CDR3, is SQTIHQWPATLVQPVGSPLSLECTVEGTSNPNLYWYRQAAGRGLQLLFYSVGIGQISSEVPQNLSASRPQDRQFILSSKKLLLSDSGFYLCAWNTGENSPLHFGNGTRLTVT.

The chain links TRBV27 to TRBJ2-7; TCRdb indicates TRBD1, and absent DNA this call remains unverified. In germline, CDR1 is MNHEY, CDR2 SMNVEV (reference sequence). The CDR3 is 14 residues long. CDR3 in amino acids: CASSYREPPYEQYF.

V gene TRBV5-1 combines with J gene TRBJ2-5; TCRdb gives TRBD2 as the D gene, but with no DNA this cannot be confirmed. This CDR3 contains 13 residues. CDR1 and CDR2 from the germline V gene are SGHRS and YFSETQ. The CDR3 sequence: CASRPAGQETQYF.

The chain recombines TRBV4-2 with TRBJ2-7; TCRdb reports TRBD1, a call that lacks DNA to check it against. The CDR3 totals 17 residues. Germline CDR1 is LGHNA and CDR2 is YNFKEQ. CDR3 sequence: CASSQASRGRGNNEQYF.

CDR3 residues: CASSYSLGGRVDSPLHF. The genes are TRBV6-5 and TRBJ1-6. This CDR3 comprises 17 residues. In germline, CDR1 is MNHEY, CDR2 SVGAGI.

The genes are TRBV5-1 and TRBJ1-5. The CDR3 runs 13 residues. Per germline, CDR1 SGHRS and CDR2 YFSETQ. The CDR3 reads CASSADSNQPQHF.

The chain couples TRBV5-1 to TRBJ2-1. The CDR3 spans 14 residues. Germline values: CDR1 SGHRS, CDR2 YFSETQ. This CDR3 is CASSLSYSYNEQFF. The full variable domain, rest sourced from reference TRBV5-1 and TRBJ2-1, is KAGVTQTPRYLIKTRGQQVTLSCSPISGHRSVSWYQQTPGQGLQFLFEYFSETQRNKGNFPGRFSGRQFSNSRSEMNVSTLELGDSALYLCASSLSYSYNEQFFGPGTRLTVL.

The rearrangement links TRBV20-1 to TRBJ2-1. The length of the CDR3 is 14 residues. The V gene's germline CDR1 is DFQATT and CDR2 SNEGSKA (reference sequence). The CDR3 reads CSAPGWSSYNEQFF.

The V gene is TRBV7-2, the J gene TRBJ1-3. The CDR3 sequence is 12 residues long. CDR1 is SGHTA and CDR2 is FQGNSA in the germline V gene. CDR3 loop: CASSFVWDTIYF.

The rearrangement joins TRBV5-1 to TRBJ2-5; the TCRdb D gene call, TRBD1, has no DNA to confirm it. The germline CDR1 and CDR2 sequences are SGHRS and YFSETQ. The CDR3 extends over 14 amino acids. The CDR3 reads CASSSGTGEETQYF. Supplemented by reference TRBV5-1 and TRBJ2-5, the full variable domain reads KAGVTQTPRYLIKTRGQQVTLSCSPISGHRSVSWYQQTPGQGLQFLFEYFSETQRNKGNFPGRFSGRQFSNSRSEMNVSTLELGDSALYLCASSSGTGEETQYFGPGTRLLVL.

The chain joins TRBV20-1 to TRBJ2-5; no DNA is available, so the TRBD1 call from TCRdb remains unchecked. This CDR3 spans 14 amino acids. The V gene's germline CDR1 is DFQATT and CDR2 SNEGSKA (reference sequence). The CDR3 sequence: CSANRDRGQETQYF.

The chain employs TRBV9 and TRBJ2-7; TCRdb indicates TRBD2, and absent DNA this call remains unverified. The CDR3 loop spans 15 amino acids. CDR1 and CDR2 (germline): SGDLS, YYNGEE. The CDR3 loop is CASSVAQGGSYEQYF.